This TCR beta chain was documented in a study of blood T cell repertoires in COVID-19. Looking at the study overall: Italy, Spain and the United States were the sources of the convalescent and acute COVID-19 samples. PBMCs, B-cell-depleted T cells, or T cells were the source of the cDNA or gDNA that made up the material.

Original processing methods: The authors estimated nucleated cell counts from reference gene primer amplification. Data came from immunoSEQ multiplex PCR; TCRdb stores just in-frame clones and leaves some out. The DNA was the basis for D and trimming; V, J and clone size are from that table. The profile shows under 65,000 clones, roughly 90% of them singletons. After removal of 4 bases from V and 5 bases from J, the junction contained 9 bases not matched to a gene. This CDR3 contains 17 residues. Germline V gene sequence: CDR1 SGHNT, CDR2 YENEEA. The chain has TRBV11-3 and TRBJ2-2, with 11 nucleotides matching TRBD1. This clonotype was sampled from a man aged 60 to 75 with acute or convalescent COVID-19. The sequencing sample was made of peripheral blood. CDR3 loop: CASSSQGQGVWTGELFF. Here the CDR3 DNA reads TGTGCCAGCAGCTCGCAGGGACAGGGGGTTTGGACCGGGGAGCTGTTTTTT.